This passage covers 24 T cell receptor beta chains from one sample sequenced in a study of patients and donors after allogeneic stem cell transplantation (dated by TCRdb to the early 2020s). The library was prepared using RT-PCR. For sequencing, a NextSeq 550 was employed. TCRdb reanalyzed the raw reads on its own, using fastp at Q25 for trimming and MiXCR for clone calling, and kept in-frame beta chains. Rows are combined by CDR3 protein, so each entry shows the most common genes and DNA. The sample table lists roughly 940,000 distinct CDR3 sequences, 15% to 20% of them with a count of one. The biggest ten clones account for around 5.5% of the sample. Input material: blood, either unsorted or a sorted T cell fraction (not recorded which). These TCRs come from a human donor who was either an allogeneic HSCT recipient or a stem cell or donor lymphocyte infusion donor (not recorded which). It is not recorded whose cells these are; they may come from a transplant donor.

This clonotype has more than one count but fewer than ten. V usage is TRBV20-1 and J usage is TRBJ1-2; 7 bases agree with TRBD1. CDR3 length: 14 residues. The J segment lost 2 bases and the V segment lost 6 bases, leaving 9 bases of the junction unmatched. Looked up from germline, CDR1 is DFQATT and CDR2 is SNEGSKA (reference sequence). The CDR3 nucleotides read TGCAGTGCAACCTCCGGGACAGCCAACTATGGCTACACCTTC. Encoded protein: CSATSGTANYGYTF.

This clonotype occurred a few times. The rearrangement links TRBV12-3 or TRBV12-4 to TRBJ1-2; 9 bases line up with TRBD1. J gave up 4 bases and V 3 bases, and 9 bases lay outside the gene matches. The CDR3 is 16 residues long. CDR3: CASSFGTGKGGYGYTF. The CDR3 region has the DNA TGTGCCAGCAGTTTCGGGACAGGGAAGGGTGGCTATGGCTACACCTTC.

This clonotype was found a few times. The chain employs TRBV15 and TRBJ2-2; D possibly corresponds to TRBD2 (6 bases). This CDR3 region has 14 residues. Germline CDR1 reads LNHNV; CDR2 reads YYDKDF (reference sequence). The V end lost 6 bases, the J end lost 6 bases, and 14 bases lay between the germline ends. The CDR3 loop reads CATRGMIAAGELFF. CDR3 nucleotide sequence: TGTGCCACCAGGGGGATGATAGCGGCCGGGGAGCTGTTTTTT.

This clonotype was detected a few times. V gene TRBV12-3 or TRBV12-4 combines with J gene TRBJ2-5, with D perhaps TRBD1 (6 bases). Trimming removed 5 bases from V and 4 bases from J, with 14 bases in between. This CDR3 is built from 14 residues. CDR3 DNA: TGTGCCAGCAGTGAACAGGGTGGAATAGAGACCCAGTACTTC. Its protein product is CASSEQGGIETQYF.

This clonotype occurred a few times. The genes are TRBV29-1 and TRBJ1-1, with 10 bases aligning to TRBD1. Germline lookup yields CDR1 SQVTM and CDR2 ANQGSEA. Losses at the gene ends were 7 bases for V and 5 bases for J; bases not matched to a gene: 10. The CDR3 loop spans 14 amino acids. The CDR3 loop reads CSGNRDRGGTEAFF. The CDR3 nucleotides read TGCAGCGGGAACCGGGACAGGGGCGGTACTGAAGCTTTCTTT.

This chain uses TRBV3-1 with TRBJ2-1; a weak D match, TRBD1 (6 bases). The germline CDR1 and CDR2 sequences are LGHDT and YNNKEL (reference sequence). This CDR3 spans 17 amino acids. The V and J ends lost 4 bases and 1 base respectively, with 17 bases between them. The CDR3 DNA follows: TGTGCCAGCAGCCCTCAATTTCGGGACACTTCCTACAATGAGCAGTTCTTC. Protein product: CASSPQFRDTSYNEQFF.

V is TRBV20-1 and J is TRBJ2-4; D is uncertain. The V gene's germline CDR1 is DFQATT and CDR2 SNEGSKA (reference sequence). This CDR3 has 13 amino acids. The ends were cut back, 6 bases at V and 0 bases at J, with 9 bases in the middle. CDR3 protein: CSATTLAKNIQYF. For the CDR3, the DNA is TGCAGTGCCACTACACTAGCCAAAAACATTCAGTACTTC.

A few counts support this clonotype. The gene calls are TRBV6-5 and TRBJ2-3, with TRBD2 matching over 9 bases. Germline V gene sequence: CDR1 MNHEY, CDR2 SVGAGI. CDR3 length: 15 residues. V lost 0 bases and J lost 6; bases outside the gene matches: 4. CDR3 in DNA: TGTGCCAGCAGTTACTCTAGCGGGAGTAGGGATACGCAGTATTTT. Protein: CASSYSSGSRDTQYF.

V gene TRBV20-1 combines with J gene TRBJ2-3; 10 positions match TRBD2. J was trimmed by 2 bases and V by 0 bases; bases with no gene match: 5. CDR1 and CDR2 (germline): DFQATT, SNEGSKA (reference sequence). The CDR3 has 16 amino acids. In DNA, the CDR3 is TGCAGTGCTAGAGAACTAGCGGGGAGAGTCACAGATACGCAGTATTTT. Translated: CSARELAGRVTDTQYF.

This clonotype occurred many times. The chain employs TRBV4-1 and TRBJ2-3, with D possibly being TRBD2 (6 bases). Germline CDR1 is MGHRA and CDR2 is YSYEKL. The CDR3 length is 17 residues. V was clipped by 0 bases and J by 2 bases, with 15 bases between them. In DNA form, the CDR3 reads TGCGCCAGCAGCCAAGACGGGCTAGCGAAAATCACAGATACGCAGTATTTT. Translated, it gives CASSQDGLAKITDTQYF.

In its sample, this clonotype was seen a few times. This rearrangement joins TRBV24-1 to TRBJ2-1; 9 nucleotides line up with TRBD2. J was trimmed by 10 bases and V by 0 bases; bases with no gene match: 3. Germline V gives CDR1 KGHDR, CDR2 SFDVKD. CDR3 length: 14 amino acids. The DNA of the CDR3 is TGTGCCACCAGTGATTTGGCGGGGGGGCGGGAGCAGTTCTTC. Amino acid sequence: CATSDLAGGREQFF.

The chain links TRBV28 to TRBJ1-2, with D possibly matching TRBD1 (5 bases). Germline CDR1 is MDHEN and CDR2 is SYDVKM. CDR3 length: 13 amino acids. Trimming left V 2 bases short and J 8 bases short, with 12 bases between. The CDR3 sequence is CASSLAWGLGYTF. CDR3 coding DNA: TGTGCCAGCAGTTTAGCCTGGGGGTTGGGCTACACCTTC.

The chain uses TRBV9 and TRBJ1-5, with 11 bases fitting TRBD1. With 3 bases clipped from V and 6 bases from J, the junction kept 2 bases outside the gene matches. Germline lookup yields CDR1 SGDLS and CDR2 YYNGEE. The CDR3 has 14 amino acids. CDR3 bases: TGTGCCAGCAGCGACGGGACAGGGGGTCAGCCCCAGCATTTT. This codes for CASSDGTGGQPQHF.

The CDR3: CASSLAGGVNYGYTF. The CDR3 DNA reads as TGTGCCAGCAGCTTAGCCGGGGGGGTTAACTATGGCTACACCTTC. The chain employs TRBV7-9 and TRBJ1-2; the D gene is possibly TRBD1 (5 bases). V gave up 0 bases and J gave up 1 base, with 9 bases separating them. This CDR3 has 15 amino acids. Germline V gene data show CDR1 as SEHNR and CDR2 as FQNEAQ (reference sequence).

This chain connects TRBV4-1 to TRBJ1-5, with D hard to call. CDR1 and CDR2 (germline): MGHRA, YSYEKL. This CDR3 spans 15 amino acids. Trimming removed 0 bases from V and 3 bases from J, with 9 bases in between. DNA of the CDR3: TGCGCCAGCAGCCAAGAAGGGTTGACCAATCAGCCCCAGCATTTT. Its translation is CASSQEGLTNQPQHF.

V gene TRBV6-5 combines with J gene TRBJ2-7, with 9 bases that match TRBD2. After removal of 2 bases from V and 4 bases from J, the junction contained 9 bases not matched to a gene. The germline CDR1 and CDR2 sequences are MNHEY and SVGAGI. The CDR3 is 16 amino acids. The DNA for the CDR3 is TGTGCCAGCAGTTACCTCTCTAGCGGGAAACAGTACGAGCAGTACTTC. This encodes CASSYLSSGKQYEQYF.

The chain has TRBV4-1 and TRBJ1-2; D is possibly TRBD1 (6 bases). Germline CDR1 is MGHRA and CDR2 is YSYEKL. V dropped 3 bases and J dropped 4 bases, with 15 bases sitting between them. The CDR3 has 15 amino acids. In DNA, the CDR3 is TGCGCCAGCAGCCAGGGGGAAGGGGGGTTCTATGGCTACACCTTC. This sequence encodes CASSQGEGGFYGYTF.

This clonotype was counted only a few times. This chain connects TRBV3-1 to TRBJ2-6; 9 bases agree with TRBD1. CDR3 length: 18 residues. From germline, CDR1 is LGHDT and CDR2 YNNKEL (reference sequence). Unmatched junction bases numbered 8, after V lost 4 bases and J lost 1 base. The CDR3 sequence is CASSPWDRAKSGANVLTF. The CDR3 bases are TGTGCCAGCAGCCCTTGGGACAGGGCGAAATCTGGGGCCAACGTCCTGACTTTC.

This clonotype has only a few counts. A much larger clone differs from this one at a single base, so this may be a read error. The J gene is TRBJ2-3, the V gene TRBV20-1, with D perhaps matching TRBD1 or TRBD2 (5 bases each). The CDR3 covers 12 residues. V shed 3 bases and J shed 2 bases, with 6 bases lying between them. Germline CDR1 is DFQATT and CDR2 is SNEGSKA (reference sequence). CDR3 in amino acids: CSASGATDTQYF. Here the CDR3 DNA reads TGCAGTGCTAGCGGGGCCACAGATACGCAGTATTTT.

This clonotype has just a few counts. The chain links TRBV29-1 to TRBJ2-5; possibly TRBD2 for D (5 bases). In germline, CDR1 is SQVTM, CDR2 ANQGSEA. CDR3 size: 10 residues. The CDR3 nucleotides read TGCAGTGGACTTGGGGAGACCCAGTACTTC. Translation: CSGLGETQYF.

The rearrangement uses TRBV5-1 and TRBJ2-3, with D possibly being TRBD1 or TRBD2 (7 bases each). Germline CDR1 and CDR2: SGHRS and YFSETQ. The V gene lost 4 bases and the J gene lost 0 bases, with 18 bases spanning the gap. The CDR3 loop spans 17 amino acids. Here the CDR3 reads CASSRAFQGGSTDTQYF. In DNA form, the CDR3 reads TGCGCCAGCAGCCGGGCCTTCCAGGGGGGGAGCACAGATACGCAGTATTTT.

The table lists this clonotype with a few counts. The rearrangement links TRBV6-5 to TRBJ2-7, with 9 nucleotides matching TRBD1. The CDR3 has 16 residues. V shed 3 bases, J shed 2 bases, and the junction held 8 bases outside the gene matches. Per germline, CDR1 MNHEY and CDR2 SVGAGI. CDR3 nucleotides: TGTGCCAGCAGTTATCGACAGGGACAGGGACCCTACGAGCAGTACTTC. Translated, it gives CASSYRQGQGPYEQYF.

The chain has TRBV15 and TRBJ2-2; 10 nucleotides match TRBD1. The junction had 11 bases not matched to a gene; V was cut back by 10 bases and J by 6 bases. The germline V gene has CDR1 LNHNV and CDR2 YYDKDF (reference sequence). This CDR3 contains 15 residues. The CDR3 region is CAKGCGTGEAGELFF. CDR3 DNA: TGTGCCAAGGGTTGCGGGACAGGGGAAGCCGGGGAGCTGTTTTTT.

The V gene is TRBV4-1, the J gene TRBJ1-1; 9 bases match TRBD1. Per germline, CDR1 MGHRA and CDR2 YSYEKL. This CDR3 contains 15 residues. V lost 3 bases, J lost 4 bases, and 6 bases stayed unmatched. The CDR3 sequence is CASSHTGGAATEAFF. The DNA for the CDR3 is TGCGCCAGCAGCCACACAGGGGGCGCAGCCACTGAAGCTTTCTTT.